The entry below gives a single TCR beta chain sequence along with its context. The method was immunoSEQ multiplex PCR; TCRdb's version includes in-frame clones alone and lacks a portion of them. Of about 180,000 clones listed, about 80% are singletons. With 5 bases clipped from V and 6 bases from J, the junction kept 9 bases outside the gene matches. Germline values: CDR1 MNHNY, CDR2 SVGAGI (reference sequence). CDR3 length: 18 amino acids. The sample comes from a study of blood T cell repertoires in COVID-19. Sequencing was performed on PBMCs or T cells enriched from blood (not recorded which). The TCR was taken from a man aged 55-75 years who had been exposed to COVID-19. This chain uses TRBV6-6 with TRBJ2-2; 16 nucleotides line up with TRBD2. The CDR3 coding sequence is TGTGCCAGCAGTCCAGGGACTAGCGGGAGGGCGGCCGCCGGGGAGCTGTTTTTT. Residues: CASSPGTSGRAAAGELFF.